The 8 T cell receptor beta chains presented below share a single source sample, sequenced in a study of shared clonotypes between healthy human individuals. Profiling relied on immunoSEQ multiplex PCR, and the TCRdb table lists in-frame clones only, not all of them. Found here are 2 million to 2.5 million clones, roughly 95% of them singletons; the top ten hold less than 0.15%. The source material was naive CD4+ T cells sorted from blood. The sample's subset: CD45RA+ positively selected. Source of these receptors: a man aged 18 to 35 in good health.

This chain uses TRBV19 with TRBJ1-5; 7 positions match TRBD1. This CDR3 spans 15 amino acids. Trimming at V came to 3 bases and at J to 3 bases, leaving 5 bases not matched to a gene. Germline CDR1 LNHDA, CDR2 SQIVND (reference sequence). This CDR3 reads CASSIMGQNNQPQHF. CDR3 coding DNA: TGTGCCAGTAGTATTATGGGACAGAACAATCAGCCCCAGCATTTT.

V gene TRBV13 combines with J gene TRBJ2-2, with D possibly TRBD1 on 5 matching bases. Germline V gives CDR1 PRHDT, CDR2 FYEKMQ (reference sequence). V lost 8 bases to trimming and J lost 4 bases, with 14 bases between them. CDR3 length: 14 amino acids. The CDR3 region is CASARAQATGELFF. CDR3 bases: TGTGCCAGCGCTCGGGCACAGGCCACCGGGGAGCTGTTTTTT.

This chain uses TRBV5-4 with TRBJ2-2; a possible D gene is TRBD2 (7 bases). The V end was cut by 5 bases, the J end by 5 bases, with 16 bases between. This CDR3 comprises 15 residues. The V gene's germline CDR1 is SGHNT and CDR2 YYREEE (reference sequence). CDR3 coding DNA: TGTGCCAGCAGTCGCTCGAGGGGGGGAACCGGGGAGCTGTTTTTT. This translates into CASSRSRGGTGELFF. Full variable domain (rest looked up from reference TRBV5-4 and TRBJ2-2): ETGVTQSPTHLIKTRGQQVTLRCSSQSGHNTVSWYQQALGQGPQFIFQYYREEENGRGNFPPRFSGLQFPNYSSELNVNALELDDSALYLCASSRSRGGTGELFFGEGSRLTVL.

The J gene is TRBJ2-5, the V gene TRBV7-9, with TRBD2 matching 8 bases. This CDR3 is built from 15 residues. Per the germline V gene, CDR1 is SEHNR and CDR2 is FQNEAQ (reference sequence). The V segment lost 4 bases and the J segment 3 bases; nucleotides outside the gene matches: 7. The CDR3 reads CASSSQAGAKETQYF. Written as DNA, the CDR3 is TGTGCCAGCAGCTCCCAAGCGGGGGCCAAAGAGACCCAGTACTTC.

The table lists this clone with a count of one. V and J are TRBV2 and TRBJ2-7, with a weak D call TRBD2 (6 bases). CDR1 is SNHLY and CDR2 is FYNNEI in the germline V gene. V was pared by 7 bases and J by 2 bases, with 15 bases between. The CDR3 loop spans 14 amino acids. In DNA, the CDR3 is TGTGCCAGCAAGCCGGGACTGCTTACCTACGAGCAGTACTTC. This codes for CASKPGLLTYEQYF.

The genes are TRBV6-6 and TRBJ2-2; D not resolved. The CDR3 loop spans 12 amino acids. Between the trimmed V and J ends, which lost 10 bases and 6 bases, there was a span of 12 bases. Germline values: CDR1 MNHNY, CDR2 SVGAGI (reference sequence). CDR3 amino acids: CATNQGSGELFF. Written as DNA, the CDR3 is TGTGCCACAAATCAAGGCTCCGGGGAGCTGTTTTTT.

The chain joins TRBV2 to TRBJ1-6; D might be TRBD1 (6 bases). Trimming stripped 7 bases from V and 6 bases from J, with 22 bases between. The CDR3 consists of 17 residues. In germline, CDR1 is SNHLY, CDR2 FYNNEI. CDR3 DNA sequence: TGTGCCAGCACCCTAGGGGGGGCCGGCGGGGGTAATTCACCCCTCCACTTT. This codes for CASTLGGAGGGNSPLHF.

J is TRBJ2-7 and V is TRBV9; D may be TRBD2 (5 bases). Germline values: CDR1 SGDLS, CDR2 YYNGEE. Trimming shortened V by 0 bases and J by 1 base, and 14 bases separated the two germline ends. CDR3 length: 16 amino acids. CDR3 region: CASSVGMGALSYEQYF. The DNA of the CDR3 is TGTGCCAGCAGCGTAGGAATGGGAGCACTTTCCTACGAGCAGTACTTC.